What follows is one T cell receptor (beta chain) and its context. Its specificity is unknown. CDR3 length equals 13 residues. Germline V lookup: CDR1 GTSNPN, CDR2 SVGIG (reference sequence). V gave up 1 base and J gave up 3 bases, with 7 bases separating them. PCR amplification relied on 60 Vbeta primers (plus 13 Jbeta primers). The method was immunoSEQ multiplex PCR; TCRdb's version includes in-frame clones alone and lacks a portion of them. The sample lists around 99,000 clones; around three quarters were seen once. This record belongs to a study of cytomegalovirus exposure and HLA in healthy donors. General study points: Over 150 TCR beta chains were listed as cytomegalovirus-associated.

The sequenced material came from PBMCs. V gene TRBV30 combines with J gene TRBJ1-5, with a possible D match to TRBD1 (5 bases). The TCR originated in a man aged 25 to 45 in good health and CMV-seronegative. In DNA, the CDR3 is TGTGCCTGGAGTGCAGGGTACAATCAGCCCCAGCATTTT. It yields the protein CAWSAGYNQPQHF.